This TCR delta chain was sequenced for a study of Vδ1+ human thymocytes. Details on this clone: What it binds is unknown. A much larger clone is a single base away; this may be a read error. Other nucleotide sequences in the sample specify the same CDR3.

General observations from the study: Highly polyclonal TRG and TRD repertoires with Gaussian CDR3 length distributions appeared in thymus.

Sequences come from RNA converted to cDNA by reverse transcription. The CDR3 regions were amplified by multiplex PCR from V-gene primers to a constant-region primer. TCRdb re-called the multiplex PCR reads via CATT. In the table there are about 75,000 delta-chain clones, around 34% of which are singletons. V shed 2 bases and J 1 base; nucleotides not matched to a gene: 9. The CDR3 extends over 16 amino acids. Germline CDR1 reads GEAIGNYY; CDR2 reads EKD. The chain is built from TRDV2 and TRDJ1; 7 bases align to TRDD3. The source is a boy under three years old who had congenital heart surgery. The sample was Vdelta1+ gamma-delta thymocytes from the thymus. The subset here: FACS-sorted CD3+ TCRalphabeta- TCRVdelta1+ TCRVdelta2- thymocytes. The CDR3 coding sequence is TGTGCCTGTGACAGTACCGGGGATAAGGGCACCGATAAACTCATCTTT. This encodes CACDSTGDKGTDKLIF.